Following are 10 T cell receptor beta chains from one sample sequenced in a study of blood T cells in healthy people across ages. Then a second PCR, running roughly 7 to 11 cycles, was carried out with a sample-barcoded 5' primer and a J-beta primer mix. TCRdb ran MiXCR on the 5' RACE reads and lists one entry per CDR3 protein. The data show 750,000 to 1,000,000 distinct CDR3 sequences, with 25% to 35% seen just once and 10% held by the top ten. These sequences were also reported in another study, on T cells of mothers and their children.

The sequencing sample was made of blood. Receptors originate from a middle-aged woman in good health.

The chain employs TRBV19 and TRBJ2-5; 9 nucleotides line up with TRBD2. This CDR3 contains 15 residues. Germline V gene lookup returns CDR1 LNHDA and CDR2 SQIVND (reference sequence). J was trimmed by 2 bases and V by 7 bases; bases with no gene match: 8. The CDR3 reads CASNRGLAPQETQYF. The DNA for the CDR3 is TGTGCCAGTAACCGCGGACTAGCGCCACAAGAGACCCAGTACTTC.

V and J are TRBV25-1 and TRBJ1-2; D may be TRBD1 (6 bases). CDR3 length: 15 amino acids. Trimming stripped 5 bases from V and 3 bases from J, with 16 bases between. CDR1 and CDR2 from the germline V gene are MGHDK and SYGVNS. In DNA, the CDR3 is TGTGCCAGCAGTTTGGGGCAGGGGTATTACTATGGCTACACCTTC. Protein: CASSLGQGYYYGYTF.

The chain is built from TRBV7-9 and TRBJ1-1; maybe TRBD1 (5 bases). The V and J ends lost 2 bases and 5 bases respectively, with 24 bases between them. Germline CDR1 reads SEHNR; CDR2 reads FQNEAQ (reference sequence). CDR3 size: 18 residues. In nucleotides, the CDR3 is TGTGCCAGCAGCTTAACGATTGCGGCAGGACTTAAGGGGACTGAAGCTTTCTTT. Its protein product is CASSLTIAAGLKGTEAFF.

This clonotype has more than one count but fewer than ten. The genes are TRBV7-2 and TRBJ1-1; D may be TRBD1 (6 bases). Germline values: CDR1 SGHTA, CDR2 FQGNSA. The CDR3 contains 15 residues. Trimming pared 5 bases from V and 0 bases from J, leaving 13 bases between. The CDR3 loop reads CASSTSGQMNTEAFF. The DNA for the CDR3 is TGTGCCAGCAGCACGAGTGGACAGATGAACACTGAAGCTTTCTTT.

There are many counts of this clonotype. This chain connects TRBV12-3 or TRBV12-4 to TRBJ1-6; D possibly corresponds to TRBD1 (5 bases). Trimming took 6 bases from V and 6 from J, leaving 15 bases between them. This CDR3 region has 15 residues. CDR3 sequence reads: CASRPDSNVNSPLHF. CDR3 coding DNA: TGTGCCAGCAGACCTGACAGCAATGTTAATTCACCCCTCCACTTT.

This clonotype showed up just a few times. This rearrangement joins TRBV7-9 to TRBJ2-7; D tentatively reads TRBD1 or TRBD2 (5 bases each). There are 14 residues in the CDR3. Germline V gives CDR1 SEHNR, CDR2 FQNEAQ (reference sequence). With 5 bases removed from V and 4 bases from J, the gap between germline ends came to 15 bases. The CDR3 is CASSVGERIYEQYF. CDR3 coding DNA: TGTGCCAGCAGCGTGGGGGAGCGGATTTACGAGCAGTACTTC.

This clonotype was seen ten or more times. The chain couples TRBV29-1 to TRBJ2-7; 9 positions agree with TRBD1. Germline-derived CDR1 and CDR2 are SQVTM and ANQGSEA. The CDR3 is 14 residues long. J gave up 4 bases and V 0 bases, and 4 bases lay outside the gene matches. Here the CDR3 reads CSVEDTGGGYEQYF. CDR3 DNA: TGCAGCGTTGAAGATACAGGGGGCGGATACGAGCAGTACTTC.

This chain connects TRBV5-1 to TRBJ1-3; 10 positions match TRBD1. This CDR3 region has 15 residues. J was trimmed by 2 bases and V by 5 bases; bases with no gene match: 4. Germline loops: CDR1 SGHRS, CDR2 YFSETQ. The CDR3 is CASRPDRGPGNTIYF. The CDR3 DNA reads as TGCGCCAGCAGGCCCGACAGGGGGCCTGGAAACACCATATATTTT.

This sequence joins TRBV2 and TRBJ1-3; D not certain. Germline loops: CDR1 SNHLY, CDR2 FYNNEI. This CDR3 has 15 residues. V was cut by 4 bases and J by 0 bases, with 10 bases left in between. DNA of the CDR3: TGTGCCAGCAGTGCTGGCGGGAACTCTGGAAACACCATATATTTT. This encodes CASSAGGNSGNTIYF.

The chain uses TRBV4-1 and TRBJ1-5, with D perhaps matching TRBD1 (6 bases). This CDR3 spans 16 amino acids. The V end was cut by 3 bases, the J end by 4 bases, with 16 bases between. Germline loops: CDR1 MGHRA, CDR2 YSYEKL. The CDR3, as DNA: TGCGCCAGCAGCCAGCTGATTTGGCAGGGGAATCAGCCCCAGCATTTT. Translated: CASSQLIWQGNQPQHF.